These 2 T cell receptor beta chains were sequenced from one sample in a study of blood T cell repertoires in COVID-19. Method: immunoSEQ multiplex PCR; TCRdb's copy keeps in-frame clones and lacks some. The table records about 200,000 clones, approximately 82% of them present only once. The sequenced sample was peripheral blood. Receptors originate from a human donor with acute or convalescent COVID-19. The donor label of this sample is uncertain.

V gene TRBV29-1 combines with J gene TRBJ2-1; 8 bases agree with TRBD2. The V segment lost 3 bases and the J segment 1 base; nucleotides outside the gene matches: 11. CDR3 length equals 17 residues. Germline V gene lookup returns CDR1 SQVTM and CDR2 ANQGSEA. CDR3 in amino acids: CSVEYLAGGRSYNEQFF. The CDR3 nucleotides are TGCAGCGTTGAGTACCTAGCCGGCGGGAGGTCCTACAATGAGCAGTTCTTC.

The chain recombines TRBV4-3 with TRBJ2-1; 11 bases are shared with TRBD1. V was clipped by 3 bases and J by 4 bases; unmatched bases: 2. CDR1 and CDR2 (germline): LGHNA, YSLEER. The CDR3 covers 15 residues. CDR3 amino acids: CASSQWDRGYNEQFF. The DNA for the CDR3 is TGCGCCAGCAGCCAGTGGGACAGGGGGTACAATGAGCAGTTCTTC.